The 8 T cell receptor beta chains reported below all come from one sample, sequenced in a study of blood T cell repertoires in COVID-19 (dated by TCRdb to between 2020 and 2021). The protocol used for the library was the immunoSEQ multiplex PCR assay. TCRdb obtained this table from immuneACCESS and retained in-frame rearrangements with V and J assigned. These tables miss some clones; where compared with another copy, unresolved V genes account for less than half of the shortfall, and the remainder is unexplained. This sample lists under 200,000 clones; around 87% were detected once. The top ten clonotypes cover around 3.5% of the sample. The sample was peripheral blood. These receptors all come from a man between 18 and 29 years old with active or convalescent COVID-19.

V and J are TRBV5-1 and TRBJ2-1; 7 bases map to TRBD1. The trim removed 7 bases at V and 9 bases at J, leaving 10 bases unmatched. This CDR3 is built from 13 residues. Germline lookup yields CDR1 SGHRS and CDR2 YFSETQ. CDR3 region: CASGDDRVFEQFF. The CDR3, as DNA: TGCGCCAGCGGGGACGACAGGGTTTTTGAGCAGTTCTTC.

This chain links TRBV5-4 with TRBJ1-6, with 7 bases lining up with TRBD1. CDR1 and CDR2 (germline): SGHNT, YYREEE (reference sequence). The CDR3 has 15 residues. The J segment lost 10 bases and the V segment lost 3 bases, leaving 10 bases of the junction unmatched. CDR3 sequence: CASSSPGTAGSPLHF. The CDR3 DNA follows: TGTGCCAGCAGCTCCCCGGGGACAGCAGGATCACCCCTCCACTTT.

V usage is TRBV10-2 and J usage is TRBJ2-7; 8 nucleotides match TRBD1. The CDR3 spans 13 residues. V lost 7 bases to trimming and J lost 4 bases; unmatched junction nucleotides: 6. CDR1 and CDR2 from the germline V gene are WSHSY and SAAADI. CDR3 coding DNA: TGCGCCAGCAAAAAGACAGGGGCTTACGAGCAGTACGTC. Residues: CASKKTGAYEQYV.

This chain connects TRBV5-4 to TRBJ1-2, with 9 bases lining up with TRBD1. V lost 5 bases and J lost 1; bases outside the gene matches: 0. Per germline, CDR1 SGHNT and CDR2 YYREEE (reference sequence). This CDR3 has 13 amino acids. The CDR3 reads CASRDRGNYGYTF. CDR3 nucleotides: TGTGCCAGCAGGGACAGGGGTAACTATGGCTACACCTTC.

The rearrangement joins TRBV27 to TRBJ1-2; TRBD1 matches at 9 bases. Germline values: CDR1 MNHEY, CDR2 SMNVEV (reference sequence). J was trimmed by 6 bases and V by 4 bases; bases with no gene match: 6. CDR3 length: 14 amino acids. The CDR3 region is CASSSRTGENGYTF. The CDR3 DNA follows: TGTGCCAGCAGTTCTCGGACAGGGGAGAATGGCTACACCTTC.

The chain is built from TRBV5-1 and TRBJ2-7; TRBD1 agrees at 7 bases. The germline gives CDR1 SGHRS, CDR2 YFSETQ. The J segment lost 4 bases and the V segment lost 2 bases, leaving 12 bases of the junction unmatched. The CDR3 sequence is 16 residues long. CDR3 DNA sequence: TGCGCCAGCAGCTTTTTACCGACAGGGTTAGGGTACGAGCAGTACTTC. Protein sequence: CASSFLPTGLGYEQYF.

The chain uses TRBV10-1 and TRBJ1-5; 10 nucleotides match TRBD1. CDR1 is WNHNN and CDR2 is SYGVQD in the germline V gene (reference sequence). Trimming took 10 bases from V and 5 from J; bases not matched to a gene: 5. The CDR3 sequence is 13 residues long. The CDR3 sequence is CATGDRGDQPQHF. The CDR3 DNA sequence: TGCGCCACGGGGGACAGGGGTGATCAGCCCCAGCATTTT.

In nucleotides, the CDR3 is TGTGCCAGCAGCCCGGGGACTGTCTCCTACGAGCAGTACTTC. Its protein product is CASSPGTVSYEQYF. V is TRBV11-3 and J is TRBJ2-7, with D possibly matching TRBD2 (6 bases). CDR3 size: 14 residues. V lost 5 bases and J lost 0, with 11 bases in between. CDR1 and CDR2 from the germline V gene are SGHNT and YENEEA.